These 4 T cell receptor beta chains originate from one sample sequenced in a study of T cells in Graves' hyperthyroidism and ophthalmopathy. RNA transcripts gave rise to amplified TCR beta CDR3 regions. HTBI primers were used for first-round RT-PCR of the TCR CDR3. Each CDR3 protein is one row after TCRdb ran MiXCR on the multiplex PCR reads. The repertoire consists of around 520,000 distinct CDR3 sequences, with 13% to 15% occurring once and the leading ten covering around a sixth. The specimen sequenced was blood. Receptor source: a woman in her late teens or twenties with Graves' hyperthyroidism.

There are a few counts of this clonotype. The J gene is TRBJ1-4, the V gene TRBV5-6, with D tentatively TRBD1 (5 bases). Germline lookup yields CDR1 SGHDT and CDR2 YYEEEE. V lost 0 bases and J 8 bases, leaving 14 bases between the germline ends. The CDR3 runs 15 residues. The CDR3 region is CASSLGQGTGEKLFF. CDR3 nucleotide sequence: TGTGCCAGCAGCTTGGGTCAGGGAACCGGGGAAAAACTGTTTTTT.

This clonotype showed up many times. The chain recombines TRBV2 with TRBJ2-5; D perhaps matches TRBD2 (6 bases). Germline loops: CDR1 SNHLY, CDR2 FYNNEI. V lost 4 bases and J 1 base, leaving 13 bases between the germline ends. CDR3 length equals 15 residues. Written as DNA, the CDR3 is TGTGCCAGCAGTGGTAGGAGGGGAACCCAAGAGACCCAGTACTTC. Protein sequence: CASSGRRGTQETQYF.

This clonotype was observed at least ten times. The V call is TRBV20-1, the J call TRBJ1-3; D gene uncertain. Germline-derived CDR1 and CDR2 are DFQATT and SNEGSKA (reference sequence). V dropped 6 bases and J dropped 4 bases, with 10 bases sitting between them. This CDR3 has 12 amino acids. The CDR3 reads CSASLSGNTIYF. The DNA for the CDR3 is TGCAGTGCCTCACTGTCCGGAAACACCATATATTTT.

This clonotype was picked up a small number of times. The chain employs TRBV12-5 and TRBJ2-1, with TRBD1 as a possible D gene (7 bases). Germline CDR1 reads LGHNT; CDR2 reads FRNRAP. V lost 0 bases and J 4 bases, leaving 28 bases between the germline ends. There are 21 residues in the CDR3. CDR3 in DNA: TGTGCTAGTGGTTTGGTACTTTCGGGACAGTATTCTAGCGTTCTATACAATGAGCAGTTCTTC. It encodes CASGLVLSGQYSSVLYNEQFF. Drawing the rest from reference TRBV12-5 and TRBJ2-1, the complete variable domain is DARVTQTPRHKVTEMGQEVTMRCQPILGHNTVFWYRQTMMQGLELLAYFRNRAPLDDSGMPKDRFSAEMPDATLATLKIQPSEPRDSAVYFCASGLVLSGQYSSVLYNEQFFGPGTRLTVL.